These 14 T cell receptor beta chains were sequenced from one sample in a study of blood T cell repertoires in COVID-19. Generated by immunoSEQ multiplex PCR, the TCRdb table keeps only in-frame clones and is missing some. This table has 70,000 to 95,000 clones, roughly 80% appearing once. Source material: peripheral blood. These receptors were collected from a woman aged 65 to 85 with active or convalescent COVID-19.

The rearrangement links TRBV7-2 to TRBJ2-7, with 7 bases aligning to TRBD2. Per the germline V gene, CDR1 is SGHTA and CDR2 is FQGNSA. This CDR3 is 14 amino acids long. The ends lost 1 base at V and 2 bases at J; junction bases unmatched: 2. This CDR3 is CASSLVRGAYEQYF. The CDR3 DNA reads as TGTGCCAGCAGCTTAGTTCGGGGGGCCTACGAGCAGTACTTC.

This clone has more than one count but fewer than ten. The DNA of the CDR3 is TGTGCCAGCAGCTATAATCCAGCGGGACTCTACAATGAGCAGTTCTTC. Its protein product is CASSYNPAGLYNEQFF. This sequence joins TRBV7-2 and TRBJ2-1; 7 bases fit TRBD2. The CDR3 runs 16 residues. CDR1 is SGHTA and CDR2 is FQGNSA in the germline V gene. The V and J ends lost 4 bases and 3 bases, in that order; junction bases with no gene match: 9.

The chain is built from TRBV7-2 and TRBJ2-7; 10 bases map to TRBD1. Looked up from germline, CDR1 is SGHTA and CDR2 is FQGNSA. V trimming: 1 base; J trimming: 5 bases; junction bases outside the gene matches: 14. The CDR3 is 18 residues long. CDR3 nucleotides: TGTGCCAGCAGCTTAGTCAACTCCGGGACAGGGGTGAGGAACGAGCAGTACTTC. Translation: CASSLVNSGTGVRNEQYF.

V gene TRBV28 combines with J gene TRBJ1-4, with 7 positions matching TRBD1. Looked up from germline, CDR1 is MDHEN and CDR2 is SYDVKM. The V and J ends lost 3 bases and 5 bases, in that order; junction bases with no gene match: 6. This CDR3 comprises 15 residues. In nucleotides, the CDR3 is TGTGCCAGCAGTTTCAGGGGGATGGGGAATGAAAAACTGTTTTTT. Residues: CASSFRGMGNEKLFF.

V and J are TRBV11-2 and TRBJ1-5, with D possibly being TRBD1 (5 bases). Germline assignment: CDR1 SGHAT and CDR2 FQNNGV. The CDR3 runs to 13 residues. Trimming stripped 3 bases from V and 8 bases from J, with 11 bases between. The CDR3 protein is CASSLGRGEPQHF. CDR3 coding DNA: TGTGCCAGCAGCTTGGGCCGGGGGGAGCCCCAGCATTTT. Full variable domain (missing parts from reference TRBV11-2 and TRBJ1-5): EAGVAQSPRYKIIEKRQSVAFWCNPISGHATLYWYQQILGQGPKLLIQFQNNGVVDDSQLPKDRFSAERLKGVDSTLKIQPAKLEDSAVYLCASSLGRGEPQHFGDGTRLSIL.

A few counts support this clone. The CDR3 DNA is TGTGCCAGCAAGGGTGCGGGGGGGCCGAAGACCCAGTACTTC. Protein product: CASKGAGGPKTQYF. The chain carries TRBV28 and TRBJ2-5; 9 positions match TRBD2. Per the germline V gene, CDR1 is MDHEN and CDR2 is SYDVKM. The length of the CDR3 is 14 residues. J lost 6 bases, V lost 7 bases, and 9 bases had no gene match.

The chain uses TRBV5-1 and TRBJ2-3, with D possibly matching TRBD2 (5 bases). The CDR3 spans 14 residues. V was pared by 3 bases and J by 2 bases, with 10 bases between. The germline CDR1 and CDR2 sequences are SGHRS and YFSETQ. The chain's CDR3 is CASSSSGYTDTQYF. As DNA, the CDR3 is TGCGCCAGCAGCTCCAGCGGATACACAGATACGCAGTATTTT. The whole variable domain, remainder taken from reference TRBV5-1 and TRBJ2-3, is KAGVTQTPRYLIKTRGQQVTLSCSPISGHRSVSWYQQTPGQGLQFLFEYFSETQRNKGNFPGRFSGRQFSNSRSEMNVSTLELGDSALYLCASSSSGYTDTQYFGPGTRLTVL.

This sequence joins TRBV5-1 and TRBJ1-3; 8 nucleotides match TRBD1. After removal of 4 bases from V and 3 bases from J, the junction contained 3 bases not matched to a gene. The CDR3 is 14 residues long. The germline V gene has CDR1 SGHRS and CDR2 YFSETQ. CDR3 nucleotides: TGCGCCAGCAGCACAGGGGGTAATGGAAACACCATATATTTT. Translating it yields CASSTGGNGNTIYF.

This clone was recorded a few times. The rearrangement uses TRBV6-6 and TRBJ1-4, with 7 bases aligning to TRBD1. The CDR3 runs to 13 residues. Germline lookup yields CDR1 MNHNY and CDR2 SVGAGI (reference sequence). The V gene end was trimmed by 6 bases and the J gene end by 6 bases; junction bases not matched to a gene: 4. CDR3 region: CASRSQGYEKLFF. CDR3 nucleotide sequence: TGTGCCAGCAGGTCACAGGGGTATGAAAAACTGTTTTTT.

The chain couples TRBV28 to TRBJ2-7; 9 positions agree with TRBD2. The germline V gene has CDR1 MDHEN and CDR2 SYDVKM. CDR3 length: 14 residues. Trimming removed 6 bases from V and 5 bases from J; junction bases left unmatched: 8. The CDR3 DNA reads as TGTGCCAGCAGGGTCGGTGGGACTAGCCACGAGCAGTACTTC. Translation: CASRVGGTSHEQYF.

The chain combines TRBV5-4 with TRBJ1-1; D is ambiguous. Germline lookup yields CDR1 SGHNT and CDR2 YYREEE (reference sequence). Trimming pared 2 bases from V and 1 base from J, leaving 12 bases between. This CDR3 is built from 15 residues. In DNA form, the CDR3 reads TGTGCCAGCAGCTTCGGCGGGTCGGGGAACACTGAAGCTTTCTTT. Translation: CASSFGGSGNTEAFF.

This chain links TRBV5-1 with TRBJ1-2; D is unclear. CDR3 size: 16 residues. Trimming took 2 bases from V and 5 from J, leaving 19 bases between them. CDR1 SGHRS and CDR2 YFSETQ come from the germline V gene. CDR3 sequence: CASSFYTSGGGYGYTF. In DNA, the CDR3 is TGCGCCAGCAGCTTTTACACATCGGGCGGAGGTTATGGCTACACCTTC.

CDR3 DNA: TGTGCCAGAAGCTTTTCGGGACACTTCATTGGGAGCTATGGCTACACCTTC. Protein product: CARSFSGHFIGSYGYTF. This chain links TRBV7-5 with TRBJ1-2; the table's D call of TRBD1 was not tested on the DNA. TRBV7-5 is described as a pseudogene. The CDR3 loop spans 17 amino acids.

This chain connects TRBV5-5 to TRBJ1-5, with D maybe TRBD1 (5 bases). The CDR3 sequence is 18 residues long. Germline CDR1 SGHKS, CDR2 YYEKEE (reference sequence). V dropped 0 bases and J dropped 3 bases, with 19 bases sitting between them. This chain's CDR3 is CASSLGGGNWAYNQPQHF. Here the CDR3 DNA reads TGTGCCAGCAGCTTGGGTGGGGGGAATTGGGCATACAATCAGCCCCAGCATTTT.